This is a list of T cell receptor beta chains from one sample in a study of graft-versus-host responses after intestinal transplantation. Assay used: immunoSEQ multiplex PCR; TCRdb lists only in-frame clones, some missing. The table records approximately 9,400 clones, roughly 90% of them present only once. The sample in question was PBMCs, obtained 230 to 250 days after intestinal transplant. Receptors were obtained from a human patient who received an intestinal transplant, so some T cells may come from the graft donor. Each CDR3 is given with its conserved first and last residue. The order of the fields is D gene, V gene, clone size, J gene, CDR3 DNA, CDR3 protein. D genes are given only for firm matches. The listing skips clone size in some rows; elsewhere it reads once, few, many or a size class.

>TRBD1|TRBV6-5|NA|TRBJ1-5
TGTGCCAGCAGGGACAGGGTCAATCAGCCCCAGCATTTT
CASRDRVNQPQHF
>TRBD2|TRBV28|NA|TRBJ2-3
TGTGCCAGCAGTTTTGGGACTAGCGTAGGGGATACGCAGTATTTT
CASSFGTSVGDTQYF
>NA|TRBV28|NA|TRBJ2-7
TGTGCCAGCAGTTTATATAACTACGAGCAGTACTTC
CASSLYNYEQYF
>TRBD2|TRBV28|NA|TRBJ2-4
TGTGCCAGCAGTTTATACGGGATGGGGACTAGCGGGAGTTTGGGCAAAAACATTCAGTACTTC
CASSLYGMGTSGSLGKNIQYF
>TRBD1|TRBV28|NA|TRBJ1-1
TGTGCCAGCAGTTTATGGGGCCGGGGACAGGGGAGGGGCACTGAAGCTTTCTTT
CASSLWGRGQGRGTEAFF
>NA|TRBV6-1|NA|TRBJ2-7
TGTGCCAGCAGTGAATCGATAGCAGACCTCTACGAGCAGTACTTC
CASSESIADLYEQYF
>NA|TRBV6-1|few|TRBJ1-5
TGTGCCAGCAGTGAATATGCATCTCAGCCCCAGCATTTT
CASSEYASQPQHF
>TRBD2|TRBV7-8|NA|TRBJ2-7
TGTGCCAGCAGCACCCGGAATAGCGGGATCTTTCGGAACGAGCAGTACTTC
CASSTRNSGIFRNEQYF
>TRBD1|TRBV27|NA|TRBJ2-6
TGTGCCAGCAGCCCCAGACAGGGGGCCTGGTCTGGGGCCAACGTCCTGACTTTC
CASSPRQGAWSGANVLTF
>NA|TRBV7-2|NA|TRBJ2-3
TGTGCCAGCAGTCCCGACAGGTCGGGAGATACGCAGTATTTT
CASSPDRSGDTQYF
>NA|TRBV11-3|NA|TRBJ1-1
TGTGCCAGCAGCTTAGGGGACACTGAAGCTTTCTTT
CASSLGDTEAFF
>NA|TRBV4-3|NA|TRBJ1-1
TGCGCCAGCAGCCAAGACGACAACCCGCCGGACACTGAAGCTTTCTTT
CASSQDDNPPDTEAFF
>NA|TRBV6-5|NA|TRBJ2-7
TGTGCCAGCAGTTACAATGCCGGCACCTCCTACGAGCAGTACTTC
CASSYNAGTSYEQYF
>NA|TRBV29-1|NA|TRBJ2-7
TGCAGCGTTGCACCGAGGGGAGCGGTAACCGAGCAGTACTTC
CSVAPRGAVTEQYF
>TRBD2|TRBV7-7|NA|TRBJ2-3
TGTGCCAGCAGCCCCCTAAGCGGGGCTACAGATACGCAGTATTTT
CASSPLSGATDTQYF
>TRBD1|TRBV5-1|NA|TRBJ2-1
TGCGCCAGCAGCGAAGGGACAGTTGAGGGCGTTGAGCAGTTCTTC
CASSEGTVEGVEQFF
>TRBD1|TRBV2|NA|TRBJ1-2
TGTGCCAGCAGTGAAGCCACGACAGGGACCTATGGCTACACCTTC
CASSEATTGTYGYTF
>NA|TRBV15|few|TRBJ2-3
TGTGCCACCAGCAGAGATAGGGGAGGCACAAATACGCAGTATTTT
CATSRDRGGTNTQYF
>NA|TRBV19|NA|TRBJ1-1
TGTGCCAGTAGTATATGGGGCGGTTCTAACACTGAAGCTTTCTTT
CASSIWGGSNTEAFF
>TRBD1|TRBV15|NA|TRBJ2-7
TGTGCCACCAGCAGCCGCCGCGATGCAGGGGGCTGGGGGGTCTACGAGCAGTACTTC
CATSSRRDAGGWGVYEQYF
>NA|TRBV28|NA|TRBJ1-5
TGTGCCAGCAGTTTAGGGAATCAGCCCCAGCATTTT
CASSLGNQPQHF
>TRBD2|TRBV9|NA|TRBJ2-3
TGTGCCAGCAGCATCCGACTAGCGGATACGCAGTATTTT
CASSIRLADTQYF
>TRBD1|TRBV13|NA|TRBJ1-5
TGTGCCAGCAGCTTCAGGAGGGACAGGGACGAAATAATAAGTCTTAGCAATCAGCCCCAGCATTTT
CASSFRRDRDEIISLSNQPQHF
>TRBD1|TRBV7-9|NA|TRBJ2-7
TGTGCCAGCGCCAAGGGAGGCTGGACAGGGAACGAGCAGTACTTC
CASAKGGWTGNEQYF
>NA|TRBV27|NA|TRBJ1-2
TGTGCCAGCAGTTTAACAAGGACAGCGAACTATGGCTACACCTTC
CASSLTRTANYGYTF
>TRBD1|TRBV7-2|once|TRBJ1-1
TGTGCCAGCACCAGGGGAACAGGGGGCACTGAAGCTTTCTTT
CASTRGTGGTEAFF
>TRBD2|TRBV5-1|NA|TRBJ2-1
TGCGCCAGCAGCTTGGTGGCTAGCGGGAGGAATGAGCAGTTCTTC
CASSLVASGRNEQFF
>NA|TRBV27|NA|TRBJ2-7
TGTGCCAGCAGTTTAGCGCTCTCCTACGAGCAGTACTTC
CASSLALSYEQYF
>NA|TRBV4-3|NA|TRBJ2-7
TGCGCCAGCAGCCAGGTCGGAACCTACGAGCAGTACTTC
CASSQVGTYEQYF
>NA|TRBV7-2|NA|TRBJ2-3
TGTGCCAGCAGCTTAAGTAGGGGGGATACGCAGTATTTT
CASSLSRGDTQYF
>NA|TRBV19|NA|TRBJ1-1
TGTGCCAGTAGTATTTGGAGCCTGAACACTGAAGCTTTCTTT
CASSIWSLNTEAFF
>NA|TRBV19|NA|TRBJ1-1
TGTGCCAGTAGTATCCCCAGGTCCCTAGGGAGCACTGAAGCTTTCTTT
CASSIPRSLGSTEAFF